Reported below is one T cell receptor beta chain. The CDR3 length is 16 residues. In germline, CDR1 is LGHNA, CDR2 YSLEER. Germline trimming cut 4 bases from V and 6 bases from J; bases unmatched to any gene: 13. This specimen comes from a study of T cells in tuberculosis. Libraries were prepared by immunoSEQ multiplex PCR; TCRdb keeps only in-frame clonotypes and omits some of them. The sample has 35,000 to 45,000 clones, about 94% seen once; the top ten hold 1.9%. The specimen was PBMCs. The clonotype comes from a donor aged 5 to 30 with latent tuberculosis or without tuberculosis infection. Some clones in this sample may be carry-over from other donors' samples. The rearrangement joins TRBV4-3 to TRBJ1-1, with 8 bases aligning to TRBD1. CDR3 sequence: CASSLSVTGEVSEAFF. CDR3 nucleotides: TGCGCCAGCAGCCTTTCGGTGACAGGGGAAGTGTCTGAAGCTTTCTTT.